A selection of T cell receptor beta chains follows, all from one sample in a study of T cells in Graves' hyperthyroidism and ophthalmopathy. In TCRdb, the multiplex PCR reads were re-called with MiXCR into one record per CDR3 protein. Here the sample spans about 410,000 distinct CDR3 sequences, about 14% being singletons. Sequencing input: blood. The receptors shown here come from a woman aged 25 to 39 with Graves' ophthalmopathy. CDR3s include the opening cysteine and the closing phenylalanine or tryptophan. Each record gives: V gene, clone size, J gene, D gene, CDR3 protein, CDR3 DNA. D genes are given only for firm matches. Clone sizes are given selectively: once, few, many, or a class where the clone is expanded.

v_gene: TRBV29-1; abundance: many; j_gene: TRBJ1-4; d_gene: TRBD1; CDR3aa: CSGRDSEKLFF; CDR3nt: TGCAGCGGGAGGGACAGCGAAAAACTGTTTTTT
v_gene: TRBV5-5; abundance: few; j_gene: TRBJ2-1; d_gene: NA; CDR3aa: CASSPTWRGHEQFF; CDR3nt: TGTGCCAGCAGCCCGACTTGGAGGGGACACGAGCAGTTCTTC
v_gene: TRBV19; abundance: few; j_gene: TRBJ2-2; d_gene: NA; CDR3aa: CASRRGSDNTGELFF; CDR3nt: TGTGCCAGTAGGAGAGGATCAGACAACACCGGGGAGCTGTTTTTT
v_gene: TRBV7-2; abundance: many; j_gene: TRBJ1-4; d_gene: TRBD1; CDR3aa: CASSLDSGQGNEKLFF; CDR3nt: TGTGCCAGCAGCTTAGATTCGGGACAGGGGAATGAAAAACTGTTTTTT
v_gene: TRBV7-2; abundance: many; j_gene: TRBJ2-1; d_gene: NA; CDR3aa: CASSLNHLLGPPYNEQFF; CDR3nt: TGTGCCAGCAGCCTTAACCACCTACTAGGCCCCCCTTACAATGAGCAGTTCTTC
v_gene: TRBV18; abundance: NA; j_gene: TRBJ1-3; d_gene: NA; CDR3aa: CASSRNRGTSSGNTIYF; CDR3nt: TGTGCCAGCTCACGAAATAGGGGGACAAGCTCTGGAAACACCATATATTTT
v_gene: TRBV27; abundance: many; j_gene: TRBJ2-1; d_gene: TRBD1; CDR3aa: CASSLYRGNEQFF; CDR3nt: TGTGCCAGCAGTTTATACAGGGGCAATGAGCAGTTCTTC
v_gene: TRBV19; abundance: once; j_gene: TRBJ2-6; d_gene: NA; CDR3aa: CASSPVAGANVLTF; CDR3nt: TGTGCCAGTAGTCCAGTGGCCGGGGCCAACGTCCTGACTTTC
v_gene: TRBV7-8; abundance: many; j_gene: TRBJ2-7; d_gene: TRBD2; CDR3aa: CASSLGTSGGNYEQYF; CDR3nt: TGTGCCAGCAGCTTAGGGACTAGCGGGGGAAACTACGAGCAGTACTTC
v_gene: TRBV12-3/TRBV12-4; abundance: many; j_gene: TRBJ1-4; d_gene: NA; CDR3aa: CASRFRVPNEKLFF; CDR3nt: TGTGCCAGCAGGTTCAGGGTGCCTAATGAAAAACTGTTTTTT
v_gene: TRBV12-3/TRBV12-4; abundance: many; j_gene: TRBJ2-2; d_gene: NA; CDR3aa: CASTQVGGNTGELFF; CDR3nt: TGTGCCAGCACCCAGGTTGGGGGGAACACCGGGGAGCTGTTTTTT
v_gene: TRBV28; abundance: many; j_gene: TRBJ1-1; d_gene: NA; CDR3aa: CASRGVTEAFF; CDR3nt: TGTGCCAGCAGGGGGGTCACTGAAGCTTTCTTT
v_gene: TRBV20-1; abundance: many; j_gene: TRBJ2-2; d_gene: TRBD1; CDR3aa: CSARSPGQGAGELFF; CDR3nt: TGCAGTGCTAGATCCCCGGGACAGGGGGCCGGGGAGCTGTTTTTT
v_gene: TRBV12-3/TRBV12-4; abundance: many; j_gene: TRBJ2-5; d_gene: TRBD1; CDR3aa: CASSSDRGETQYF; CDR3nt: TGTGCCAGCAGTTCTGACAGGGGGGAGACCCAGTACTTC
v_gene: TRBV6-1; abundance: few; j_gene: TRBJ2-5; d_gene: TRBD1; CDR3aa: CATGTGIGETQYF; CDR3nt: TGTGCCACCGGGACAGGGATTGGGGAGACCCAGTACTTC
v_gene: TRBV20-1; abundance: many; j_gene: TRBJ1-4; d_gene: NA; CDR3aa: CSARSRDEKLFF; CDR3nt: TGCAGTGCCCGGAGCCGAGATGAAAAACTGTTTTTT
v_gene: TRBV11-2; abundance: NA; j_gene: TRBJ1-1; d_gene: TRBD1; CDR3aa: CASGRPTGARTEAFF; CDR3nt: TGTGCCAGCGGAAGACCGACAGGGGCGAGGACTGAAGCTTTCTTT
v_gene: TRBV6-1; abundance: few; j_gene: TRBJ1-6; d_gene: NA; CDR3aa: CASSEIPSGLHF; CDR3nt: TGTGCCAGCAGTGAAATCCCTTCGGGTCTCCACTTT
v_gene: TRBV27; abundance: NA; j_gene: TRBJ1-6; d_gene: TRBD1; CDR3aa: CASSLDRGNSPLHF; CDR3nt: TGTGCCAGCAGCCTTGACAGGGGCAATTCACCCCTCCACTTT
v_gene: TRBV15; abundance: many; j_gene: TRBJ2-7; d_gene: NA; CDR3aa: CATSSFRVTFSYEQYF; CDR3nt: TGTGCCACCAGCAGTTTTAGGGTTACTTTTTCCTACGAGCAGTACTTC
v_gene: TRBV20-1; abundance: NA; j_gene: TRBJ2-1; d_gene: TRBD2; CDR3aa: CSATTSGGANEQFF; CDR3nt: TGCAGTGCTACAACTAGCGGGGGGGCAAATGAGCAGTTCTTC
v_gene: TRBV27; abundance: many; j_gene: TRBJ2-7; d_gene: NA; CDR3aa: CASSLSPGAAYEQYF; CDR3nt: TGTGCCAGCAGTTTGTCACCCGGGGCTGCATACGAGCAGTACTTC
v_gene: TRBV6-1; abundance: NA; j_gene: TRBJ2-3; d_gene: NA; CDR3aa: CASRPQGTLADTQYF; CDR3nt: TGTGCCAGCAGACCACAGGGGACTTTAGCAGATACGCAGTATTTT
v_gene: TRBV4-1; abundance: many; j_gene: TRBJ2-7; d_gene: NA; CDR3aa: CASSQEPRGRGSYEQYF; CDR3nt: TGCGCCAGCAGCCAAGAGCCGCGAGGCAGGGGATCCTACGAGCAGTACTTC
v_gene: TRBV19; abundance: few; j_gene: TRBJ1-5; d_gene: TRBD1; CDR3aa: CASTTGGAGINQPQHF; CDR3nt: TGTGCCAGTACAACAGGGGGCGCGGGCATCAATCAGCCCCAGCATTTT
v_gene: TRBV11-2; abundance: few; j_gene: TRBJ1-2; d_gene: TRBD1; CDR3aa: CASSGYRDRDGYIF; CDR3nt: TGTGCCAGCAGCGGCTACCGGGACAGGGACGGCTACATCTTC
v_gene: TRBV18; abundance: few; j_gene: TRBJ2-7; d_gene: NA; CDR3aa: CASSPLGGTHRPYEQYF; CDR3nt: TGTGCCAGCTCACCACTCGGCGGGACACACCGCCCCTACGAGCAGTACTTC
v_gene: TRBV28; abundance: many; j_gene: TRBJ1-5; d_gene: NA; CDR3aa: CASSFRGEQPQHF; CDR3nt: TGTGCCAGCAGTTTTAGAGGGGAACAGCCCCAGCATTTT
v_gene: TRBV6-1; abundance: NA; j_gene: TRBJ1-3; d_gene: NA; CDR3aa: CASKGSASIGDTIYF; CDR3nt: TGTGCCAGCAAAGGGTCGGCATCAATAGGAGACACCATATATTTT
v_gene: TRBV18; abundance: many; j_gene: TRBJ2-7; d_gene: NA; CDR3aa: CASSPLDTRAEQYF; CDR3nt: TGTGCCAGCTCACCGTTAGATACGCGCGCCGAGCAGTACTTC
v_gene: TRBV28; abundance: many; j_gene: TRBJ2-5; d_gene: NA; CDR3aa: CASSFRQDQETQYF; CDR3nt: TGTGCCAGCAGTTTCCGACAAGACCAAGAGACCCAGTACTTC
v_gene: TRBV20-1; abundance: many; j_gene: TRBJ1-5; d_gene: TRBD1; CDR3aa: CSAPQGAHDQPQHF; CDR3nt: TGCAGTGCTCCACAGGGGGCCCACGATCAGCCCCAGCATTTT
v_gene: TRBV5-8; abundance: NA; j_gene: TRBJ1-1; d_gene: NA; CDR3aa: CASSFSTGADTEAFF; CDR3nt: TGTGCCAGCAGCTTTTCGACGGGGGCGGACACTGAAGCTTTCTTT
v_gene: TRBV29-1; abundance: few; j_gene: TRBJ1-1; d_gene: NA; CDR3aa: CSVVGGIEAFF; CDR3nt: TGCAGCGTTGTTGGGGGCATTGAGGCTTTCTTT
v_gene: TRBV28; abundance: many; j_gene: TRBJ1-3; d_gene: NA; CDR3aa: CASSLPTVSVGNTIYF; CDR3nt: TGTGCCAGCAGTCTCCCGACGGTGTCCGTTGGAAACACCATATATTTT
v_gene: TRBV5-6; abundance: many; j_gene: TRBJ2-5; d_gene: TRBD1; CDR3aa: CASSGGTGRGETQYF; CDR3nt: TGTGCCAGCAGCGGGGGGACAGGACGTGGGGAGACCCAGTACTTC
v_gene: TRBV20-1; abundance: many; j_gene: TRBJ2-2; d_gene: NA; CDR3aa: CSAPRGGNTGELFF; CDR3nt: TGCAGTGCCCCTCGAGGGGGGAACACCGGGGAGCTGTTTTTT
v_gene: TRBV14; abundance: NA; j_gene: TRBJ1-1; d_gene: NA; CDR3aa: CASSPLPGWAEAFF; CDR3nt: TGTGCCAGCAGCCCCTTACCTGGGTGGGCTGAAGCTTTCTTT
v_gene: TRBV30; abundance: many; j_gene: TRBJ1-5; d_gene: NA; CDR3aa: CAWSGASNQPQHF; CDR3nt: TGTGCCTGGAGTGGTGCTTCCAATCAGCCCCAGCATTTT
v_gene: TRBV27; abundance: few; j_gene: TRBJ2-1; d_gene: NA; CDR3aa: CASSLHPFGTTSTISYNEQFF; CDR3nt: TGTGCCAGCAGTTTACACCCCTTCGGGACAACAAGTACAATCTCCTACAATGAGCAGTTCTTC
v_gene: TRBV6-1; abundance: many; j_gene: TRBJ2-3; d_gene: TRBD2; CDR3aa: CASRSGLAGTDTQYF; CDR3nt: TGTGCCAGCAGGTCGGGACTAGCGGGGACAGATACGCAGTATTTT
v_gene: TRBV6-1; abundance: few; j_gene: TRBJ2-7; d_gene: NA; CDR3aa: CASTKTGLEPYEQYF; CDR3nt: TGTGCCAGCACCAAAACCGGGCTAGAACCCTACGAGCAGTACTTC
v_gene: TRBV5-4; abundance: few; j_gene: TRBJ2-6; d_gene: NA; CDR3aa: CASSLGVGHRSGANVLTF; CDR3nt: TGTGCCAGCAGCCTGGGTGTGGGACATAGATCTGGGGCCAACGTCCTGACTTTC
v_gene: TRBV20-1; abundance: many; j_gene: TRBJ1-5; d_gene: NA; CDR3aa: CSASFLSPGENQPQHF; CDR3nt: TGCAGTGCTAGTTTTTTATCGCCGGGGGAAAATCAGCCCCAGCATTTT
v_gene: TRBV7-8; abundance: many; j_gene: TRBJ2-5; d_gene: NA; CDR3aa: CASSSMGSRKTQYF; CDR3nt: TGTGCCAGCAGCTCTATGGGGTCCCGGAAGACCCAGTACTTC
v_gene: TRBV9; abundance: few; j_gene: TRBJ2-5; d_gene: TRBD2; CDR3aa: CASRPDGGETQYF; CDR3nt: TGTGCCAGCAGACCAGACGGGGGGGAGACCCAGTACTTC
v_gene: TRBV20-1; abundance: NA; j_gene: TRBJ1-2; d_gene: NA; CDR3aa: CSASPVDPNYGYTF; CDR3nt: TGCAGTGCTAGCCCGGTAGATCCTAACTATGGCTACACCTTC
v_gene: TRBV5-4; abundance: NA; j_gene: TRBJ2-2; d_gene: NA; CDR3aa: CASSLIGVIGTGELFF; CDR3nt: TGTGCCAGCAGCTTAATTGGGGTAATTGGAACCGGGGAGCTGTTTTTT
v_gene: TRBV3-1; abundance: many; j_gene: TRBJ2-5; d_gene: NA; CDR3aa: CASSQSGAQETQYF; CDR3nt: TGTGCCAGCAGCCAATCTGGGGCCCAAGAGACCCAGTACTTC
v_gene: TRBV6-1; abundance: many; j_gene: TRBJ1-2; d_gene: NA; CDR3aa: CASSDRGPRGYTF; CDR3nt: TGTGCCAGCAGTGACAGGGGTCCACGAGGCTACACCTTC
v_gene: TRBV7-2; abundance: many; j_gene: TRBJ2-2; d_gene: NA; CDR3aa: CASSSMGGELFF; CDR3nt: TGTGCCAGCAGCTCAATGGGGGGGGAGCTGTTTTTT
v_gene: TRBV19; abundance: NA; j_gene: TRBJ1-5; d_gene: NA; CDR3aa: CASTLGVHQPQHF; CDR3nt: TGTGCCAGTACCCTCGGGGTGCATCAGCCCCAGCATTTT
v_gene: TRBV19; abundance: NA; j_gene: TRBJ1-1; d_gene: NA; CDR3aa: CASSILGREAFF; CDR3nt: TGTGCCAGTAGTATCCTAGGGCGCGAAGCTTTCTTT
v_gene: TRBV7-9; abundance: few; j_gene: TRBJ1-1; d_gene: TRBD1; CDR3aa: CASRQGGRTEAFF; CDR3nt: TGTGCCAGCAGGCAGGGGGGTCGGACTGAAGCTTTCTTT
v_gene: TRBV28; abundance: many; j_gene: TRBJ2-7; d_gene: NA; CDR3aa: CASSLTSYEQYF; CDR3nt: TGTGCCAGCAGCCTCACATCCTACGAGCAGTACTTC
v_gene: TRBV12-3/TRBV12-4; abundance: many; j_gene: TRBJ2-2; d_gene: NA; CDR3aa: CASLLKFGGELFF; CDR3nt: TGTGCCAGCTTACTCAAATTCGGCGGGGAGCTGTTTTTT
v_gene: TRBV12-3/TRBV12-4; abundance: many; j_gene: TRBJ1-1; d_gene: NA; CDR3aa: CASSSSGAMNTEAFF; CDR3nt: TGTGCCAGCAGTTCATCAGGGGCCATGAACACTGAAGCTTTCTTT